Listed below are T cell receptor beta chains from one sample, sequenced in a study of beta chain features in type 1 diabetes. TCRdb keeps only in-frame clones here, not all; method: immunoSEQ multiplex PCR. The sample carries around 500,000 clones, 10% to 12% recorded once. Sequencing used naive CD4+ T cells from blood. These receptors were obtained from a woman younger than 35 in good health. Both conserved end residues are part of each CDR3. Fields, in order: V gene, D gene, clone size, J gene, CDR3 protein, CDR3 DNA. A D gene is named only where the DNA matches it firmly. For some rows the clone size is stated as once, few or many, or as a class when expanded; others skip it.

v_call: TRBV5-1; d_call: TRBD1; clone_size: -; j_call: TRBJ2-7; cdr3_aa: CASSSPYRGQFYEQYF; cdr3_nt: TGCGCCAGCAGCTCTCCCTACAGGGGGCAATTCTACGAGCAGTACTTC
v_call: TRBV7-2; d_call: -; clone_size: few; j_call: TRBJ1-1; cdr3_aa: CASSLALSAGTEAFF; cdr3_nt: TGTGCCAGCAGCTTAGCGCTTTCGGCGGGGACTGAAGCTTTCTTT
v_call: TRBV7-9; d_call: -; clone_size: few; j_call: TRBJ2-1; cdr3_aa: CASSFVVGGTYNEQFF; cdr3_nt: TGTGCCAGCAGCTTCGTTGTGGGAGGCACCTACAATGAGCAGTTCTTC
v_call: TRBV5-4; d_call: -; clone_size: -; j_call: TRBJ2-3; cdr3_aa: CASSLGGSTDTQYF; cdr3_nt: TGTGCCAGCAGCTTGGGTGGGAGCACAGATACGCAGTATTTT
v_call: TRBV10-3; d_call: TRBD1; clone_size: few; j_call: TRBJ1-4; cdr3_aa: CAISASTGGEKLFF; cdr3_nt: TGTGCCATCAGTGCATCGACAGGGGGAGAAAAACTGTTTTTT
v_call: TRBV4-3; d_call: TRBD1; clone_size: few; j_call: TRBJ2-7; cdr3_aa: CASSQGGQGDYEQYF; cdr3_nt: TGCGCCAGCAGCCAAGGGGGACAGGGGGATTACGAGCAGTACTTC
v_call: TRBV27; d_call: -; clone_size: -; j_call: TRBJ2-4; cdr3_aa: CASLPPPMGGERAKNIQYF; cdr3_nt: TGTGCCAGTCTGCCTCCACCAATGGGTGGGGAAAGAGCCAAAAACATTCAGTACTTC
v_call: TRBV28; d_call: -; clone_size: -; j_call: TRBJ2-1; cdr3_aa: CASAGRVGDEQFF; cdr3_nt: TGTGCCAGTGCAGGCAGGGTTGGGGATGAGCAGTTCTTC
v_call: TRBV4-1; d_call: -; clone_size: few; j_call: TRBJ1-3; cdr3_aa: CASSQDRGDTIYF; cdr3_nt: TGCGCCAGCAGCCAAGACCGAGGTGACACCATATATTTT
v_call: TRBV5-4; d_call: TRBD2; clone_size: few; j_call: TRBJ2-5; cdr3_aa: CASSRGTSGQETQYF; cdr3_nt: TGTGCCAGCAGCCGAGGGACTAGCGGGCAAGAGACCCAGTACTTC
v_call: TRBV19; d_call: -; clone_size: -; j_call: TRBJ1-5; cdr3_aa: CASRFSGQYQPQHF; cdr3_nt: TGTGCCAGTAGGTTTTCGGGCCAGTATCAGCCCCAGCATTTT
v_call: TRBV27; d_call: TRBD1; clone_size: -; j_call: TRBJ2-3; cdr3_aa: CASGKTGGRTDTQYF; cdr3_nt: TGTGCCAGCGGAAAGACAGGGGGCAGGACAGATACGCAGTATTTT
v_call: TRBV7-6; d_call: TRBD2; clone_size: -; j_call: TRBJ2-1; cdr3_aa: CASSSLTSGWEFF; cdr3_nt: TGTGCCAGCAGCTCCCTGACTAGCGGCTGGGAGTTCTTC
v_call: TRBV7-9; d_call: -; clone_size: few; j_call: TRBJ2-7; cdr3_aa: CASSLHSTYEQYF; cdr3_nt: TGTGCCAGCAGCTTACACAGCACCTACGAGCAGTACTTC
v_call: TRBV7-2; d_call: TRBD1; clone_size: -; j_call: TRBJ1-1; cdr3_aa: CASGGQVNTEAFF; cdr3_nt: TGTGCCAGCGGGGGACAGGTTAACACTGAAGCTTTCTTT
v_call: TRBV7-3; d_call: TRBD1; clone_size: -; j_call: TRBJ2-5; cdr3_aa: CASSLGQGQTQYF; cdr3_nt: TGTGCCAGCAGCCTTGGACAGGGACAGACCCAGTACTTC
v_call: TRBV5-1; d_call: -; clone_size: few; j_call: TRBJ2-1; cdr3_aa: CASRVGSDEQFF; cdr3_nt: TGCGCCAGCAGAGTGGGTTCGGATGAGCAGTTCTTC
v_call: TRBV14; d_call: -; clone_size: many; j_call: TRBJ2-5; cdr3_aa: CASSRTEWYQETQYF; cdr3_nt: TGTGCCAGCAGCCGAACAGAGTGGTACCAAGAGACCCAGTACTTC
v_call: TRBV30; d_call: -; clone_size: few; j_call: TRBJ2-3; cdr3_aa: CAWSGSYSPSTDTQYF; cdr3_nt: TGTGCCTGGAGTGGTTCCTATTCCCCTAGCACAGATACGCAGTATTTT
v_call: TRBV4-3; d_call: -; clone_size: -; j_call: TRBJ2-3; cdr3_aa: CASSQDSMTDLQYF; cdr3_nt: TGCGCCAGCAGCCAAGACTCGATGACAGACCTGCAGTATTTT
v_call: TRBV4-3; d_call: -; clone_size: -; j_call: TRBJ1-6; cdr3_aa: CASSQTDRNSPLHF; cdr3_nt: TGCGCCAGCAGCCAAACTGATAGAAATTCACCCCTCCACTTT
v_call: TRBV7-2; d_call: -; clone_size: -; j_call: TRBJ1-2; cdr3_aa: CASSLGQVMYGYTF; cdr3_nt: TGTGCCAGCAGCTTAGGGCAGGTTATGTATGGCTACACCTTC
v_call: TRBV2; d_call: -; clone_size: -; j_call: TRBJ2-1; cdr3_aa: CASIDIAQRVGNEQFF; cdr3_nt: TGTGCCAGCATAGACATAGCCCAGAGGGTGGGGAATGAGCAGTTCTTC
v_call: TRBV9; d_call: -; clone_size: many; j_call: TRBJ2-4; cdr3_aa: CASSVDPVGNIQYF; cdr3_nt: TGTGCCAGCAGCGTGGACCCGGTCGGAAACATTCAGTACTTC
v_call: TRBV29-1; d_call: -; clone_size: -; j_call: TRBJ2-4; cdr3_aa: CSVEDTGMAKNIQYF; cdr3_nt: TGCAGCGTTGAAGATACAGGGATGGCTAAAAACATTCAGTACTTC
v_call: TRBV29-1; d_call: TRBD1; clone_size: few; j_call: TRBJ2-5; cdr3_aa: CSAKGALIGTQYF; cdr3_nt: TGCAGCGCAAAGGGGGCCCTTATAGGGACCCAGTACTTC
v_call: TRBV28; d_call: -; clone_size: few; j_call: TRBJ1-2; cdr3_aa: CASSLYRGPPGYGYTF; cdr3_nt: TGTGCCAGCAGTTTATACCGAGGCCCCCCGGGCTATGGCTACACCTTC
v_call: TRBV5-4; d_call: -; clone_size: few; j_call: TRBJ2-4; cdr3_aa: CASSSDLLAKNIQYF; cdr3_nt: TGTGCCAGCAGCTCCGACTTACTAGCCAAAAACATTCAGTACTTC
v_call: TRBV7-2; d_call: -; clone_size: few; j_call: TRBJ2-5; cdr3_aa: CASSLIPAPLVGTQYF; cdr3_nt: TGTGCCAGCAGCTTAATACCCGCTCCCCTCGTTGGGACCCAGTACTTC
v_call: TRBV4-3; d_call: -; clone_size: -; j_call: TRBJ2-3; cdr3_aa: CASSQDMGVTDTQYF; cdr3_nt: TGCGCCAGCAGCCAAGATATGGGTGTCACAGATACGCAGTATTTT
v_call: TRBV14; d_call: TRBD2; clone_size: -; j_call: TRBJ2-6; cdr3_aa: CASSQGLAYGANVLTF; cdr3_nt: TGTGCCAGCAGCCAAGGACTAGCGTACGGGGCCAACGTCCTGACTTTC
v_call: TRBV2; d_call: -; clone_size: -; j_call: TRBJ2-2; cdr3_aa: CASTGTGFATGELFF; cdr3_nt: TGTGCCAGCACGGGAACAGGGTTTGCCACCGGGGAGCTGTTTTTT
v_call: TRBV25-1; d_call: -; clone_size: -; j_call: TRBJ2-1; cdr3_aa: CASSDRWETYNEQFF; cdr3_nt: TGTGCCAGCAGTGACCGCTGGGAAACCTACAATGAGCAGTTCTTC
v_call: TRBV9; d_call: -; clone_size: few; j_call: TRBJ2-1; cdr3_aa: CASSVRPFGYNEQFF; cdr3_nt: TGTGCCAGCAGCGTGCGGCCCTTCGGCTACAATGAGCAGTTCTTC
v_call: TRBV9; d_call: -; clone_size: few; j_call: TRBJ2-7; cdr3_aa: CASSVDPSGPYEQYF; cdr3_nt: TGTGCCAGCAGCGTAGACCCGTCTGGGCCCTACGAGCAGTACTTC
v_call: TRBV7-2; d_call: -; clone_size: few; j_call: TRBJ2-1; cdr3_aa: CASSLTGTHRNEQFF; cdr3_nt: TGTGCCAGCAGCCTTACCGGGACCCATCGCAATGAGCAGTTCTTC
v_call: TRBV4-1; d_call: -; clone_size: few; j_call: TRBJ1-1; cdr3_aa: CASSQAAGGAFF; cdr3_nt: TGCGCCAGCAGCCAAGCGGCGGGGGGAGCTTTCTTT
v_call: TRBV27; d_call: -; clone_size: few; j_call: TRBJ2-1; cdr3_aa: CASSLRARNEQFF; cdr3_nt: TGTGCCAGCAGTTTACGCGCACGCAATGAGCAGTTCTTC